The rows below give T cell receptor beta chains drawn from one sample of a study of cytomegalovirus exposure and HLA in healthy donors. The protocol was immunoSEQ multiplex PCR, while the TCRdb copy is restricted to in-frame clones and leaves out a portion. This sample contains some 150,000 clones. Sequencing input: PBMCs. These receptors came from a woman aged 18-29 years in good health and CMV-seronegative. The CDR3 runs from the conserved cysteine through the conserved F or W. A D gene is named only where the DNA matches it firmly.

TRBV4-2,TRBD2,TRBJ2-1,TGTGCCAGCAGCCAAAAACTCGAGACTAGCGGGGCCTACAATGAGCAGTTCTTC,CASSQKLETSGAYNEQFF
TRBV19,TRBD1,TRBJ1-1,TGTGCCAGTAGTATAGAGTGGACAGGGGAAGCTTTCTTT,CASSIEWTGEAFF
TRBV6-4,TRBD2,TRBJ2-1,TGTGCCAGCAGCCAGCGGGAGGATCACAATGAGCAGTTCTTC,CASSQREDHNEQFF
TRBV7-6,TRBD2,TRBJ2-2,TGTGCCAGCAGCTTAAGTTCGGGACTAGCGGGACACACCGGGGAGCTGTTTTTT,CASSLSSGLAGHTGELFF
TRBV15,-,TRBJ2-5,TGTGCCACCAGCAGAGGCAGGGGAGAAGGGCAAGAGACCCAGTACTTC,CATSRGRGEGQETQYF
TRBV7-2,-,TRBJ1-2,TGTGCCAGCAGCCTAAATTATCTGGGAGGCGGACAAGGTGGCTACACCTTC,CASSLNYLGGGQGGYTF
TRBV30,TRBD2,TRBJ2-3,TGTGCCTGGAGTGTACAGGTAGCGGGAGCCCACTTTAGCACAGATACGCAGTATTTT,CAWSVQVAGAHFSTDTQYF
TRBV4-2,TRBD2,TRBJ2-2,TGTGCCAGCAGCGACCGCCCAAACCCGGGACTAGCCGCGAACGCCGGGGAGCTGTTTTTT,CASSDRPNPGLAANAGELFF
TRBV11-2,TRBD1,TRBJ1-1,TGTGCCAGCAGCCAAGGGACAGGGCCGGAAGCTTTCTTT,CASSQGTGPEAFF
TRBV6-5,-,TRBJ2-1,TGTGCCAGCAGTTACCAGCGAGACCGGTACAATGAGCAGTTCTTC,CASSYQRDRYNEQFF
TRBV30,-,TRBJ2-7,TGTGCCTGGGGCCCGAGGTCCAACGAGCAGTACTTC,CAWGPRSNEQYF
TRBV4-1,TRBD2,TRBJ2-7,TGCGCCAGCAGCCACCCCGGGGGGGCCGAGCAGTACTTC,CASSHPGGAEQYF
TRBV19,TRBD1,TRBJ2-3,TGTGCCAGTAGTATAGGCCGGGGACAGGTCACAGATACGCAGTATTTT,CASSIGRGQVTDTQYF
TRBV29-1,TRBD1,TRBJ2-5,TGCAGCGTTGAGGACAGGAGAAAACAAGAGACCCAGTACTTC,CSVEDRRKQETQYF
TRBV11-3,-,TRBJ2-3,TGTGCCAGCAGCTTAGATCAGTTGACAGATACGCAGTATTTT,CASSLDQLTDTQYF
TRBV19,TRBD1,TRBJ2-7,TGCGCCAGTAGTCTAACAGGGGGCCGGGAGCAGTACTTC,CASSLTGGREQYF
TRBV7-3,-,TRBJ2-2,TGTGCCAGCAGCATCAGGCGGGCCGGGGAGCTGTTTTTT,CASSIRRAGELFF
TRBV6-5,-,TRBJ2-7,TGTGCCAGCAGTTACTCGACAGAATCTGCCTACGAGCAGTACTTC,CASSYSTESAYEQYF
TRBV29-1,TRBD1,TRBJ1-2,TGCAGCGTTCATCCGGGACAGGATCGCTATGGCTACACCTTC,CSVHPGQDRYGYTF
TRBV5-4,TRBD1,TRBJ1-4,TGTGCCAGCAGCGAGGGACAGCAAACTAATGAAAAACTGTTTTTT,CASSEGQQTNEKLFF
TRBV5-4,TRBD2,TRBJ2-4,TGTGCCAGCAGCCTGAATCCGGGACTAAAGAACATTCAGTACTTC,CASSLNPGLKNIQYF
TRBV2,-,TRBJ1-4,TGTGCCAGCAGCCTGGGACTTAATGAAAAACTGTTTTTT,CASSLGLNEKLFF
TRBV2,TRBD1,TRBJ1-2,TGTGCCAGCAGCAGGACAGGGGGCCCCACCTTCTATGGCTACACCTTC,CASSRTGGPTFYGYTF